Below, 23 T cell receptor beta chains from the same sample are listed, as sequenced in a study of blood T cell repertoires in COVID-19 (dated by TCRdb to the early 2020s). The library was obtained by the immunoSEQ multiplex PCR assay. TCRdb mirrors the immuneACCESS table, restricted to in-frame sequences. Some clones are absent from its copies; in checked studies, under half trace to an unresolved V gene, and the reason for the others is unknown. The sample data list 250,000 to 300,000 clones, and approximately 90% of these were observed just once. The ten biggest clones cover about 3.6% of the sample. Material for sequencing was peripheral blood. The receptors were gathered from a man younger than 35 with active or convalescent COVID-19.

The CDR3 sequence is CASTRQTNQPQHF. The DNA for the CDR3 is TGTGCCAGCACAAGACAGACCAATCAGCCCCAGCATTTT. This rearrangement joins TRBV2 to TRBJ1-5; TRBD1 is a possible D gene (5 bases). CDR3 length: 13 residues. Germline V gene lookup returns CDR1 SNHLY and CDR2 FYNNEI. Trimming pared 7 bases from V and 3 bases from J, leaving 10 bases between.

V gene TRBV6-6 combines with J gene TRBJ1-4; TRBD1 might be the D (5 bases). This CDR3 is built from 15 residues. Germline V gives CDR1 MNHNY, CDR2 SVGAGI (reference sequence). Between the trimmed V and J ends, which lost 0 bases and 5 bases, there was a span of 10 bases. The CDR3 region has the DNA TGTGCCAGCAGTTACTCGGGAGGGGCCAATGAAAAACTGTTTTTT. Translating gives CASSYSGGANEKLFF.

V usage is TRBV30 and J usage is TRBJ2-1; 8 positions match TRBD2. The CDR3 is 12 residues long. The germline gives CDR1 GTSNPN, CDR2 SVGIG (reference sequence). Germline trimming cut 3 bases from V and 8 bases from J; bases unmatched to any gene: 3. In nucleotides, the CDR3 is TGTGCCTGGAGACGGACTAGCTATGAGCAGTTCTTC. Translation gives CAWRRTSYEQFF.

V and J are TRBV28 and TRBJ1-2; no firm D call. Germline V gives CDR1 MDHEN, CDR2 SYDVKM. Trimming took off 6 bases at V and 7 bases at J, with 18 bases between the two ends. The CDR3 is made up of 14 amino acids. CDR3 residues: CASSLYSRLGGYTF. DNA for the CDR3: TGTGCCAGCAGCCTCTATTCGAGGTTGGGTGGCTACACCTTC.

The table lists this clone with a count of one. An end of the junction differs from the germline gene, which may be a read error. The chain is built from TRBV7-7 and TRBJ2-5, with 9 bases identical to TRBD1. This CDR3 has 14 residues. From germline, CDR1 is SSHAT and CDR2 FNYEAQ (reference sequence). CDR3 sequence reads: CASSPGQGRETQYF. The CDR3 DNA is TGTGCTAGCAGCCCCGGACAGGGGAGAGAGACCCAGTACTTC.

For this clone: One end of the junction fails to match germline, which may point to a read error. J is TRBJ2-5 and V is TRBV5-7, with D maybe TRBD1 (6 bases). TRBV5-7 is an ORF; its function is uncertain. The CDR3 runs to 15 residues. The CDR3 is CASSSHRDTQATQYF. The CDR3 DNA sequence: TGTGCCAGCAGCTCCCATCGGGACACCCAAGCGACCCAGTACTTC.

The gene calls are TRBV5-1 and TRBJ2-1; the D is unclear. V dropped 0 bases and J dropped 8 bases, with 12 bases sitting between them. The CDR3 consists of 14 residues. Germline V gives CDR1 SGHRS, CDR2 YFSETQ. Written as DNA, the CDR3 is TGCGCCAGCAGCTTGGAGTTCGGCGGAGATGAGCAGTTCTTC. Translation gives CASSLEFGGDEQFF. Filled out from reference TRBV5-1 and TRBJ2-1, the complete variable domain reads KAGVTQTPRYLIKTRGQQVTLSCSPISGHRSVSWYQQTPGQGLQFLFEYFSETQRNKGNFPGRFSGRQFSNSRSEMNVSTLELGDSALYLCASSLEFGGDEQFFGPGTRLTVL.

The CDR3 reads CASSLFGGGAETQYF. The CDR3 DNA reads TGTGCCAGCAGTTTATTCGGAGGGGGCGCGGAGACCCAGTACTTC. The genes are TRBV27 and TRBJ2-5; weak D call: TRBD1 (7 bases). Germline CDR1 and CDR2: MNHEY and SMNVEV (reference sequence). Trimming removed 1 base at V and 5 bases at J, with 14 bases between. The CDR3 totals 15 residues.

The genes are TRBV7-9 and TRBJ1-1; D possibly corresponds to TRBD1 (6 bases). Trimming removed 8 bases from V and 0 bases from J, with 16 bases in between. This CDR3 has 15 amino acids. CDR1 SEHNR and CDR2 FQNEAQ come from the germline V gene (reference sequence). CDR3 DNA: TGTGCCAGCGTCAGCCGACAGGCCATGAACACTGAAGCTTTCTTT. It yields the protein CASVSRQAMNTEAFF. The full variable domain, its missing parts supplied by reference TRBV7-9 and TRBJ1-1, is DTGVSQNPRHKITKRGQNVTFRCDPISEHNRLYWYRQTLGQGPEFLTYFQNEAQLEKSRLLSDRFSAERPKGSFSTLEIQRTEQGDSAMYLCASVSRQAMNTEAFFGQGTRLTVV.

The chain uses TRBV2 and TRBJ1-5; D uncertain. Trimming stripped 11 bases from V and 11 bases from J, with 22 bases between. The CDR3 runs 13 residues. Germline CDR1 reads SNHLY; CDR2 reads FYNNEI. This CDR3 reads CAVRAGEFGSQHF. CDR3 nucleotides: TGTGCCGTTAGAGCAGGCGAATTTGGGTCCCAGCATTTT.

This sequence joins TRBV19 and TRBJ2-7; D is unresolved. The V gene lost 4 bases and the J gene lost 6 bases, with 7 bases spanning the gap. CDR1 and CDR2 from the germline V gene are LNHDA and SQIVND (reference sequence). CDR3 length equals 11 residues. The CDR3 DNA sequence: TGTGCCAGTAGTAATCTAGGCGAGCAGTACTTC. Protein sequence: CASSNLGEQYF.

The V and J genes are TRBV12-3 or TRBV12-4 and TRBJ1-5; 8 positions match TRBD1. The trim removed 5 bases at V and 9 bases at J, leaving 3 bases unmatched. This CDR3 has 12 residues. The CDR3 DNA is TGTGCCAGCAGTCCCGGACAGGGGCCCCAGCATTTT. Its protein product is CASSPGQGPQHF.

A few counts support this clone. The chain is built from TRBV6-5 and TRBJ2-5; D may be TRBD2 (7 bases). Deletions cut 3 bases from V and 4 bases from J, with 15 bases between. Germline-derived CDR1 and CDR2 are MNHEY and SVGAGI. There are 15 residues in the CDR3. This CDR3 reads CASSYGRGLSETQYF. The DNA of the CDR3 is TGTGCCAGCAGTTATGGGAGGGGGTTATCAGAGACCCAGTACTTC.

CDR3 sequence (DNA): TGCAGCGTTGTTAAAGGAGGGTTCAATGAGCAGTTCTTC. Translated, it gives CSVVKGGFNEQFF. The rearrangement uses TRBV29-1 and TRBJ2-1, with D possibly matching TRBD2 (6 bases). Germline V gives CDR1 SQVTM, CDR2 ANQGSEA. The CDR3 is 13 residues long. V dropped 4 bases and J dropped 6 bases, with 13 bases sitting between them.

As for this clone: The junction departs from germline at one end; a sequencing error may be responsible. The V call is TRBV24-1, the J call TRBJ1-5; 11 positions match TRBD1. In germline, CDR1 is KGHDR, CDR2 SFDVKD. The CDR3 loop spans 13 amino acids. DNA of the CDR3: TGTGCCACCAGTGATTTGGGGGACAGGGGGGTGGTTTTT. Residues: CATSDLGDRGVVF.

The rearrangement uses TRBV25-1 and TRBJ1-4; D unclear. The CDR3 consists of 14 residues. Germline V gives CDR1 MGHDK, CDR2 SYGVNS. Trimming took 8 bases from V and 8 from J, leaving 18 bases between them. The chain's CDR3 is CASGVAGGGEKLFF. CDR3 nucleotides: TGTGCCAGCGGGGTGGCCGGAGGAGGCGAAAAACTGTTTTTT.

V gene TRBV10-3 combines with J gene TRBJ2-7; 8 bases fit TRBD2. From germline, CDR1 is ENHRY and CDR2 SYGVKD. The CDR3 is made up of 14 amino acids. The J segment lost 2 bases and the V segment lost 4 bases, leaving 4 bases of the junction unmatched. CDR3 sequence: CAISGREVPYEQYF. Written as DNA, the CDR3 is TGTGCCATCAGTGGGCGGGAGGTACCCTACGAGCAGTACTTC.

The V call is TRBV4-1, the J call TRBJ2-1; 7 bases align to TRBD2. The ends lost 2 bases at V and 8 bases at J; junction bases unmatched: 9. The CDR3 runs to 15 residues. The germline CDR1 and CDR2 sequences are MGHRA and YSYEKL. The CDR3 spells CASSQFGAGRDEQFF. CDR3 coding DNA: TGCGCCAGCAGCCAATTCGGGGCAGGGAGGGATGAGCAGTTCTTC.

This clone has a single count. The chain joins TRBV7-9 to TRBJ1-1; no definite D call. The CDR3 has 13 amino acids. Germline V gives CDR1 SEHNR, CDR2 FQNEAQ (reference sequence). Trimming pared 1 base from V and 12 bases from J, leaving 15 bases between. CDR3 sequence: CASSLEMEAGTFF. In nucleotides, the CDR3 is TGTGCCAGCAGCTTAGAAATGGAGGCGGGAACTTTCTTT.

Here the CDR3 DNA reads TGTGCCAGCAAGGCAGACAGCTCTACCTACAATGAGCAGTTCTTC. Translating gives CASKADSSTYNEQFF. This chain uses TRBV2 with TRBJ2-1; the D gene is possibly TRBD1 (5 bases). The germline CDR1 and CDR2 sequences are SNHLY and FYNNEI. Trimming took 7 bases from V and 2 from J, leaving 15 bases between them. The CDR3 contains 15 residues. The variable domain in full, with the rest retrieved from reference TRBV2 and TRBJ2-1, is EPEVTQTPSHQVTQMGQEVILRCVPISNHLYFYWYRQILGQKVEFLVSFYNNEISEKSEIFDDQFSVERPDGSNFTLKIRSTKLEDSAMYFCASKADSSTYNEQFFGPGTRLTVL.

The genes are TRBV27 and TRBJ2-7; maybe TRBD1 (6 bases). V lost 5 bases, J lost 3 bases, and 14 bases lay in between. CDR1 MNHEY and CDR2 SMNVEV come from the germline V gene (reference sequence). This CDR3 comprises 14 residues. CDR3 nucleotides: TGTGCCAGCAGTGCGCAGGGGCTCATCTACGAGCAGTACTTC. Protein: CASSAQGLIYEQYF.

A remark on this clone: Other DNA sequences in the same sample also yield this CDR3. The V call is TRBV5-1, the J call TRBJ1-3; no firm D call. V was trimmed by 4 bases and J by 4 bases, leaving 9 bases between them. The CDR3 is 13 amino acids. CDR1 is SGHRS, CDR2 YFSETQ, per germline. The CDR3 protein is CASSLDWGNTIYF. The DNA of the CDR3 is TGCGCCAGCAGCCTTGACTGGGGAAACACCATATATTTT.

The rearrangement links TRBV5-1 to TRBJ2-7, with D perhaps matching TRBD1 (5 bases). V gave up 1 base and J gave up 0 bases, with 17 bases separating them. The germline gives CDR1 SGHRS, CDR2 YFSETQ. CDR3 length equals 17 residues. CDR3 coding DNA: TGCGCCAGCAGCTTGTACCCCAAGAAGGGGCTCTCCTACGAGCAGTACTTC. Amino acid sequence: CASSLYPKKGLSYEQYF.